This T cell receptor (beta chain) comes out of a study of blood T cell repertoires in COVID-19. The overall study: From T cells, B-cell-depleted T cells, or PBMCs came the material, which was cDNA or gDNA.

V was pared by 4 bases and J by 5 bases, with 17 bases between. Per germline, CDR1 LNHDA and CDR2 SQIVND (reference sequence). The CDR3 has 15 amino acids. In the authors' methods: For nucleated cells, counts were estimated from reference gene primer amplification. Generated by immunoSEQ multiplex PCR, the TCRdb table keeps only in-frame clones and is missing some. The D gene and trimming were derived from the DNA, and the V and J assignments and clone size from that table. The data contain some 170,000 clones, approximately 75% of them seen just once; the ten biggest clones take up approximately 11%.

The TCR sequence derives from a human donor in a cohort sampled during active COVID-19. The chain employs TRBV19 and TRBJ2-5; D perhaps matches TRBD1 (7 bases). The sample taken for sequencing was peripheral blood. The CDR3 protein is CASSNSGGSSETQYF. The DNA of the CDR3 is TGTGCCAGTAGTAATTCAGGGGGGAGCTCCGAGACCCAGTACTTC.